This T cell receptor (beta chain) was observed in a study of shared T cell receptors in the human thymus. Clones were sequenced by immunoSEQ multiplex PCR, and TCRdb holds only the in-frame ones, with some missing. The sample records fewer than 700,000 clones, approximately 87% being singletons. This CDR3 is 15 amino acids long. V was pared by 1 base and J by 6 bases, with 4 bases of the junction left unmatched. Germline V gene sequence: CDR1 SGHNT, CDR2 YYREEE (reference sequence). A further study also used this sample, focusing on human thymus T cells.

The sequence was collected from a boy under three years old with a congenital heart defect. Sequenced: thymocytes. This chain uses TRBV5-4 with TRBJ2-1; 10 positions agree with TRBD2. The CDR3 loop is CASSLPSGSLNEQFF. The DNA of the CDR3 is TGTGCCAGCAGCTTGCCTAGCGGGAGCCTCAATGAGCAGTTCTTC.